This T cell receptor beta chain is drawn from a study of blood T cell repertoires in COVID-19. Overall study context: Spain, Italy and the United States supplied samples that represented acute and convalescent COVID-19. PBMCs, B-cell-depleted T cells, or T cells were the source of the cDNA or gDNA that made up the material.

CDR3 length: 13 amino acids. CDR1 and CDR2 from the germline V gene are SQVTM and ANQGSEA. J lost 8 bases, V lost 4 bases, and 4 bases had no gene match. Original processing notes: How many nucleated cells were present was estimated from reference gene primer amplification. The assay was immunoSEQ multiplex PCR, and TCRdb's table has in-frame clones only and misses some. The D gene and trimming were derived from the DNA, and the V and J assignments and clone size from that table. The sample holds about 130,000 clones; around 89% are singletons and the top ten take less than 3%. The sample comprised peripheral blood. The chain combines TRBV29-1 with TRBJ1-5, with 11 bases that match TRBD1. This sequence originates from a man between 60 and 75 years old with active or convalescent COVID-19. CDR3 nucleotide sequence: TGCAGCGTTGGGGGGACAGGGGGGGAGCCCCAGCATTTT. Protein sequence: CSVGGTGGEPQHF. The full variable domain, rest sourced from reference TRBV29-1 and TRBJ1-5, is SAVISQKPSRDICQRGTSLTIQCQVDSQVTMMFWYRQQPGQSLTLIATANQGSEATYESGFVIDKFPISRPNLTFSTLTVSNMSPEDSSIYLCSVGGTGGEPQHFGDGTRLSIL.